This T cell receptor (beta chain) was sequenced in a study of human T cells and chemical hapten exposure. As for time point: pre-sensitization, week 0. Indicated treatment: therapeutic diphenylcyclopropenone sensitization with weekly scalp DPC. The CDR3 extends over 13 amino acids. V lost 4 bases, J lost 7 bases, and 4 bases stayed unmatched. MiXCR, run by TCRdb on the RACE reads, gives a single entry per CDR3 protein. The table lists about 260,000 distinct CDR3 sequences, around 9.3% of them singletons, with roughly 2.5% in the top ten. This clonotype was observed a few times. The TCR comes from a woman between 35 and 50 years old with alopecia areata. Some clones in this sample may be carry-over from other donors' samples. The J gene is TRBJ2-1, the V gene TRBV12-3 or TRBV12-4, with TRBD2 matching over 7 bases. The sequencing here drew on whole blood, taken in connection with sensitization to the hapten diphenylcyclopropenone (DPC). The CDR3 DNA sequence: TGTGCCAGCAGTTGGGGGGGTGTGAATGAGCAGTTCTTC. Protein product: CASSWGGVNEQFF.